The 6 T cell receptor beta chains below were found in one sample sequenced in a study of human T cells and chemical hapten exposure. As to time point: healthy volunteer bleed at 6 weeks. Total RNA came from unfractionated whole blood. Each CDR3 protein is one row after TCRdb ran MiXCR on the RACE reads. The sample yields fewer than 85,000 distinct CDR3 sequences, approximately 8.6% seen once. Specimen: whole blood. The receptor set was obtained from a male donor in good health. Some clones in this sample may be carry-over from other donors' samples.

J is TRBJ2-7 and V is TRBV10-3, with TRBD2 matching over 8 bases. The length of the CDR3 is 13 residues. Looked up from germline, CDR1 is ENHRY and CDR2 is SYGVKD. Unmatched junction bases numbered 0, after V lost 5 bases and J lost 0 bases. The CDR3 DNA sequence: TGTGCCATCAGTAGCGGGAGCTCCTACGAGCAGTACTTC. Translating gives CAISSGSSYEQYF.

The chain uses TRBV3-1 and TRBJ2-1, with D perhaps TRBD2 (6 bases). Germline CDR1 LGHDT, CDR2 YNNKEL (reference sequence). The ends were cut back, 0 bases at V and 10 bases at J, with 16 bases in the middle. CDR3 size: 15 residues. The CDR3 region has the DNA TGTGCCAGCAGCCAAGACTTGGGGCGGGACGGGGAGCAGTTCTTC. Amino acids: CASSQDLGRDGEQFF.

This clonotype was counted only a few times. CDR3: CASSISGLAFYNEQFF. CDR3 DNA sequence: TGTGCCAGTAGTATTTCCGGACTAGCGTTCTACAATGAGCAGTTCTTC. The chain carries TRBV19 and TRBJ2-1; 9 bases fit TRBD2. CDR3 length equals 16 residues. V lost 3 bases to trimming and J lost 3 bases; unmatched junction nucleotides: 6. CDR1 and CDR2 from the germline V gene are LNHDA and SQIVND (reference sequence).

This clonotype was counted many times. The V call is TRBV29-1, the J call TRBJ1-1, with unresolved D. Trimming took off 3 bases at V and 4 bases at J, with 9 bases between the two ends. Germline loops: CDR1 SQVTM, CDR2 ANQGSEA. CDR3 length: 12 amino acids. CDR3: CSVDRRTTEAFF. The CDR3 region has the DNA TGCAGCGTTGACCGACGGACCACTGAAGCTTTCTTT.

The rearrangement uses TRBV10-3 and TRBJ2-3; 7 bases map to TRBD1. Trimming at V came to 6 bases and at J to 2 bases, leaving 2 bases not matched to a gene. The CDR3 has 13 amino acids. CDR1 and CDR2 from the germline V gene are ENHRY and SYGVKD. The CDR3 DNA reads as TGTGCCATCAGGGGGACAGACACAGATACGCAGTATTTT. It yields the protein CAIRGTDTDTQYF.

V is TRBV2 and J is TRBJ1-2; unclear D gene. Germline V lookup: CDR1 SNHLY, CDR2 FYNNEI. The CDR3 length is 16 residues. The V and J ends lost 0 bases and 4 bases respectively, with 15 bases between them. The CDR3: CASSEARGQSLYGYTF. In nucleotides, the CDR3 is TGTGCCAGCAGTGAAGCGCGAGGCCAATCCCTCTATGGCTACACCTTC.